These 15 T cell receptor beta chains were all obtained from the same sample, sequenced in a study of blood T cell repertoires in COVID-19. Measured with immunoSEQ multiplex PCR; TCRdb has only the in-frame clones, and not every one. The table records approximately 70,000 clones, about 90% of them present only once. The sequenced sample consisted of peripheral blood. These receptors came from a woman over 75 with active COVID-19.

The J gene is TRBJ2-4, the V gene TRBV6-2 or TRBV6-3; 9 nucleotides line up with TRBD2. The germline V gene has CDR1 MNHEY and CDR2 SVGEGT. The V and J ends lost 2 bases and 5 bases, in that order; junction bases with no gene match: 7. The CDR3 sequence is 16 residues long. The CDR3 loop is CASSYGGRARENIQYF. The CDR3 coding sequence is TGTGCCAGCAGTTACGGCGGGAGGGCCCGCGAAAACATTCAGTACTTC.

The CDR3 nucleotides are TGTGCCAGCCCGCCCACGCTAGCACGGAATGAGCAGTTCTTC. Translated, it gives CASPPTLARNEQFF. The gene calls are TRBV2 and TRBJ2-1; TRBD2 might be the D (5 bases). This CDR3 spans 14 amino acids. Germline V gives CDR1 SNHLY, CDR2 FYNNEI. V was shortened by 8 bases and J by 7 bases, with 18 bases between the two germline ends.

The chain combines TRBV29-1 with TRBJ1-5; the D gene is possibly TRBD1 (6 bases). CDR3 length: 13 residues. V was trimmed by 5 bases and J by 7 bases, leaving 15 bases between them. The V gene's germline CDR1 is SQVTM and CDR2 ANQGSEA. CDR3 coding DNA: TGCAGCGTTCAGCGGGGGCGCGGACAGCCCCAGCATTTT. Residues: CSVQRGRGQPQHF.

The J gene is TRBJ2-2, the V gene TRBV3-1 (or the pseudogene TRBV3-2), with D unresolved. V was shortened by 7 bases and J by 3 bases, with 12 bases between the two germline ends. This CDR3 is 14 amino acids long. Looked up from germline, CDR1 is LGHDT and CDR2 is YNNKEL (reference sequence). In DNA, the CDR3 is TGTGCCAGCATATGCAGGTCCGACACCGGGGAGCTGTTTTTT. Its translation is CASICRSDTGELFF.

V is TRBV28 and J is TRBJ1-4; D is unresolved. Germline assignment: CDR1 MDHEN and CDR2 SYDVKM. The CDR3 covers 14 residues. V was clipped by 7 bases and J by 3 bases, with 12 bases between them. In DNA form, the CDR3 reads TGTGCCAGCACTCTGGGCCGTGCTAATGAAAAACTGTTTTTT. As protein: CASTLGRANEKLFF.

This chain connects TRBV2 to TRBJ1-5; the match to TRBD1 covers 7 bases. The V gene's germline CDR1 is SNHLY and CDR2 FYNNEI. The CDR3 consists of 14 residues. Trimming removed 4 bases from V and 7 bases from J; junction bases left unmatched: 7. CDR3 amino acids: CASSGTGMNQPQHF. The CDR3 coding sequence is TGTGCCAGCAGTGGGACAGGCATGAACCAGCCCCAGCATTTT.

This clone was counted once. This chain connects TRBV19 to TRBJ2-1; TRBD2 might be the D (5 bases). The V and J ends lost 1 base and 9 bases respectively, with 13 bases between them. The CDR3 consists of 14 residues. Germline V gene sequence: CDR1 LNHDA, CDR2 SQIVND (reference sequence). CDR3 in DNA: TGTGCCAGTAGTATAGGTTGGGGAGACGGTGAGCAGTTCTTC. Translation: CASSIGWGDGEQFF. Using reference TRBV19 and TRBJ2-1 for the parts outside the CDR3, the full variable domain is DGGITQSPKYLFRKEGQNVTLSCEQNLNHDAMYWYRQDPGQGLRLIYYSQIVNDFQKGDIAEGYSVSREKKESFPLTVTSAQKNPTAFYLCASSIGWGDGEQFFGPGTRLTVL.

DNA of the CDR3: TGTGCCAGCAGCGCGGGACTAATCAATGAGCAGTTCTTC. This encodes CASSAGLINEQFF. This sequence joins TRBV7-2 and TRBJ2-1, with TRBD2 matching over 7 bases. This CDR3 has 13 residues. Germline V gives CDR1 SGHTA, CDR2 FQGNSA. The V segment lost 5 bases and the J segment 6 bases; nucleotides outside the gene matches: 4.

The chain couples TRBV7-9 to TRBJ1-2, with 11 nucleotides matching TRBD1. V was pared by 5 bases and J by 4 bases, with 3 bases of the junction left unmatched. CDR1 and CDR2 (germline): SEHNR, FQNEAQ (reference sequence). The CDR3 extends over 14 amino acids. The CDR3 DNA follows: TGTGCCAGCAGCCAGGACAGGGGGCTCTATGGCTACACCTTC. Translation: CASSQDRGLYGYTF.

The chain joins TRBV5-1 to TRBJ2-1; 7 bases agree with TRBD2. This CDR3 region has 16 residues. Per the germline V gene, CDR1 is SGHRS and CDR2 is YFSETQ. V lost 3 bases, J lost 0 bases, and 6 bases stayed unmatched. CDR3 in DNA: TGCGCCAGCAGCTGGAGGGCGGGAGACTCCTACAATGAGCAGTTCTTC. Translating gives CASSWRAGDSYNEQFF.

The chain recombines TRBV5-4 with TRBJ2-1, with 9 bases matching TRBD1. V trimming: 2 bases; J trimming: 3 bases; junction bases outside the gene matches: 3. The CDR3 contains 15 residues. CDR1 is SGHNT and CDR2 is YYREEE in the germline V gene (reference sequence). This chain's CDR3 is CASSFGTGIYNEQFF. The CDR3 nucleotides are TGTGCCAGCAGCTTCGGGACAGGGATCTACAATGAGCAGTTCTTC.

This chain uses TRBV11-1 with TRBJ2-5; 8 bases map to TRBD2. The ends lost 6 bases at V and 0 bases at J; junction bases unmatched: 9. The CDR3 covers 16 residues. The germline CDR1 and CDR2 sequences are SGHAT and FQDESV (reference sequence). DNA for the CDR3: TGTGCCAGCAGTGATGACTGGCGGGAGGACCAAGAGACCCAGTACTTC. This encodes CASSDDWREDQETQYF.

V usage is TRBV2 and J usage is TRBJ2-6; D not resolved. The CDR3 totals 13 residues. Germline assignment: CDR1 SNHLY and CDR2 FYNNEI. The V and J ends lost 4 bases and 12 bases respectively, with 13 bases between them. CDR3 DNA sequence: TGTGCCAGCAGTGTGTCTATACTCCGCGTCCTGACTTTC. The encoded protein is CASSVSILRVLTF.

This chain connects TRBV4-3 to TRBJ2-7; 8 bases agree with TRBD2. The CDR3 is made up of 18 amino acids. V was clipped by 2 bases and J by 2 bases; unmatched bases: 14. Germline V lookup: CDR1 LGHNA, CDR2 YSLEER. CDR3 protein: CASSQHTSGGGRTYEQYF. In DNA, the CDR3 is TGCGCCAGCAGCCAACATACCTCTGGGGGCGGGAGGACCTACGAGCAGTACTTC.

The chain employs TRBV6-2 or TRBV6-3 and TRBJ2-3; D is unclear. The V gene lost 6 bases and the J gene lost 3 bases, with 19 bases spanning the gap. Germline CDR1 and CDR2: MNHEY and SVGEGT. The CDR3 has 16 residues. Here the CDR3 reads CASSRHVLSGTDTQYF. CDR3 sequence (DNA): TGTGCCAGCAGCAGACACGTGCTTTCTGGGACAGATACGCAGTATTTT.